This T cell receptor (beta chain) originates from a study of blood T cells in healthy people across ages. Study results and limitations: Compared with aged donors, long-lived donors showed fewer expanded clones, suggesting selection. Across the age range, TCR beta diversity per million T cells fell in a roughly linear way.

Every sample had a minimum of 6 million PBMCs isolated. Deletions cut 7 bases from V and 7 bases from J, with 14 bases between. The CDR3 is 13 residues long. Alongside a J-beta primer mix, a sample-barcoded 5' primer served in a second PCR lasting about 6 to 11 cycles. Per sample, CDR3-containing paired-end reads numbered at least 3 million. TCRdb used MiXCR to reprocess the 5' RACE reads, holding one entry per CDR3 protein. The sample has 350,000 to 450,000 distinct CDR3 sequences, 45% to 60% seen once. The sample holds a few counts of this clonotype. As yet, its antigen is unknown. The sample comprised blood. The gene calls are TRBV12-3 or TRBV12-4 and TRBJ2-4; weak D call: TRBD2 (6 bases). The TCR comes from a man in his sixties in good health. The CDR3 reads CASTVGGSNIQYF. The CDR3 DNA is TGTGCCAGCACCGTAGGAGGGAGTAACATTCAGTACTTC.